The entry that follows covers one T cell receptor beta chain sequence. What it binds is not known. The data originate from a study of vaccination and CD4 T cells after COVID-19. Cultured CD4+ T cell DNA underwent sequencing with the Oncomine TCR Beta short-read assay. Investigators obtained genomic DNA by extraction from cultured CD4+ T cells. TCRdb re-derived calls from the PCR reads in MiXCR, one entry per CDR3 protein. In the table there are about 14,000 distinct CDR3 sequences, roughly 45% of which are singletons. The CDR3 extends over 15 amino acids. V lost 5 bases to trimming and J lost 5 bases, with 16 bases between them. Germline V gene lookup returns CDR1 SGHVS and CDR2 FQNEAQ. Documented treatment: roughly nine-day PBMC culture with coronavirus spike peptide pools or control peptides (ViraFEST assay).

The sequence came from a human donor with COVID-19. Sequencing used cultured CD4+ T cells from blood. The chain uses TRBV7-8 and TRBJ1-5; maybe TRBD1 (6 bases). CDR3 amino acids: CASSLMRGGHQPQHF. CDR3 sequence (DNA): TGTGCCAGCAGCCTGATGAGGGGGGGTCATCAGCCCCAGCATTTT.